One and the same sample provided the 5 T cell receptor beta chains below, sequenced in a study of shared clonotypes between healthy human individuals. CD8 cells classed as naive were CD45RO-negative and positively selected for CCR7, excluding terminally differentiated effector memory CD45RA+ cells. Only in-frame clones appear in the TCRdb table, and some are missing; sequencing was by immunoSEQ multiplex PCR. The sample has about 2 million clones; over 85% are singletons. The sample comprised naive CD8+ T cells sorted from blood. The receptors stem from a man aged 18 to 30 in good health.

J is TRBJ2-7 and V is TRBV5-8; D unclear. This CDR3 is built from 12 residues. V lost 0 bases and J 4 bases, leaving 5 bases between the germline ends. CDR1 and CDR2 (germline): SGHTS, YDEGEE. CDR3 protein: CASSLGVYEQYF. For the CDR3, the DNA is TGTGCCAGCAGCTTGGGAGTGTACGAGCAGTACTTC.

The chain uses TRBV9 and TRBJ2-7, with D perhaps given as TRBD1 or TRBD2 (5 bases each). The length of the CDR3 is 16 residues. Germline CDR1 is SGDLS and CDR2 is YYNGEE. The V and J ends lost 3 bases and 0 bases respectively, with 16 bases between them. CDR3 bases: TGTGCCAGCAGCGCTGGCCTCCGGGACGGCTCCTACGAGCAGTACTTC. The encoded protein is CASSAGLRDGSYEQYF.

This chain joins TRBV19 and TRBJ1-2, with 8 bases fitting TRBD1. The V gene's germline CDR1 is LNHDA and CDR2 SQIVND (reference sequence). CDR3 length: 14 residues. The DNA of the CDR3 is TGTGCAACAGGACAGGGAGAAGCTAACTATGGCTACACCTTC. Translation: CATGQGEANYGYTF.

This chain connects TRBV10-3 to TRBJ2-1; TRBD2 aligns across 12 bases. Germline V gives CDR1 ENHRY, CDR2 SYGVKD. Trimming took 6 bases from V and 0 from J; bases not matched to a gene: 6. The CDR3 sequence is 17 residues long. The CDR3 nucleotides read TGTGCCATCAGCTCCGGACTAGCGGGGATCTCCTACAATGAGCAGTTCTTC. This sequence encodes CAISSGLAGISYNEQFF.

The chain carries TRBV30 and TRBJ2-7; possibly TRBD1 for D (6 bases). V was pared by 0 bases and J by 2 bases, with 11 bases between. CDR1 is GTSNPN and CDR2 is SVGIG in the germline V gene (reference sequence). The CDR3 length is 14 residues. The chain's CDR3 is CAWSVAGATYEQYF. Here the CDR3 DNA reads TGTGCCTGGAGTGTGGCAGGGGCGACCTACGAGCAGTACTTC. Using reference TRBV30 and TRBJ2-7 for the parts outside the CDR3, the full variable domain is SQTIHQWPATLVQPVGSPLSLECTVEGTSNPNLYWYRQAAGRGLQLLFYSVGIGQISSEVPQNLSASRPQDRQFILSSKKLLLSDSGFYLCAWSVAGATYEQYFGPGTRLTVT.